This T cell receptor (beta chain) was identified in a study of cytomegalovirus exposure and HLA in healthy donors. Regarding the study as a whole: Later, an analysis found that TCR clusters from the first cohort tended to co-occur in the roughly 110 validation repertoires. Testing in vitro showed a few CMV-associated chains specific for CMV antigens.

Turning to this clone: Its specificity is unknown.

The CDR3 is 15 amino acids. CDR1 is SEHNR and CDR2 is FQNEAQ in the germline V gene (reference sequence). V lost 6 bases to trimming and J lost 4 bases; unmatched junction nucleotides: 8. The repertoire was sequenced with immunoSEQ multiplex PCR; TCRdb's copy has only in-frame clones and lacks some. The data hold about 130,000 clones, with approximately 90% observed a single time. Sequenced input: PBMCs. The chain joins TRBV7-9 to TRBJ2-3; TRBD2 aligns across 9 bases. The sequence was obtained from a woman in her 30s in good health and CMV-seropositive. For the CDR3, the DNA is TGTGCCAGCAGGCCCCCGGAGCGGGGGGCAGATACGCAGTATTTT. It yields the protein CASRPPERGADTQYF.